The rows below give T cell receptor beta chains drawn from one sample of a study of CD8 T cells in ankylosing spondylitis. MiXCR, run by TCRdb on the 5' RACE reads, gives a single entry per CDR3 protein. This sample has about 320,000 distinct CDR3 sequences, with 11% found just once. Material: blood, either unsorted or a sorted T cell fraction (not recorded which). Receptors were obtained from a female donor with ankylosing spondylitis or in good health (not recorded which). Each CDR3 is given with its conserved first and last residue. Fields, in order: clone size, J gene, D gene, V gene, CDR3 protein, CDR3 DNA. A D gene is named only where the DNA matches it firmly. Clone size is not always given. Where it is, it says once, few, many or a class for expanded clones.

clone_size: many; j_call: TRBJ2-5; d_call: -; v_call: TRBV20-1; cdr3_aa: CSARDRDGEVTQYF; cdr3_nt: TGCAGTGCTAGAGATCGGGACGGGGAGGTGACCCAGTACTTC
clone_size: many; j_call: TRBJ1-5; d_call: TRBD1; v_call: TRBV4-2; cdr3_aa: CASSLSGTGDNQPQHF; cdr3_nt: TGTGCCAGCAGCCTTTCCGGGACAGGGGACAATCAGCCCCAGCATTTT
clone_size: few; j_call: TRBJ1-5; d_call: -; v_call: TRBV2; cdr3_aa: CASSEQGNNQPQHF; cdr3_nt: TGTGCCAGCAGTGAGCAGGGCAACAATCAGCCCCAGCATTTT
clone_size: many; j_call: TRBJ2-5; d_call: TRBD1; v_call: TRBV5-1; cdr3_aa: CASRGGLQETQYF; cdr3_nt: TGCGCCAGCAGAGGGGGCCTACAAGAGACCCAGTACTTC
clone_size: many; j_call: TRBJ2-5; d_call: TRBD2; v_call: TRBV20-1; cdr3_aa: CSTDGAWASGSETQYF; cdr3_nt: TGCAGTACAGACGGCGCGTGGGCTAGCGGGAGTGAGACCCAGTACTTC
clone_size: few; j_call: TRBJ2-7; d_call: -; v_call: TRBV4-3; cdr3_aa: CASSQRLASYEQYF; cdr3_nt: TGCGCCAGCAGCCAGAGATTGGCTTCTTACGAGCAGTACTTC
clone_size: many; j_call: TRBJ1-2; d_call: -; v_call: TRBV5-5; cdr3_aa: CASSPLDPNYYGYTF; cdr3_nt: TGTGCCAGCAGCCCGCTCGACCCCAACTACTATGGCTACACCTTC
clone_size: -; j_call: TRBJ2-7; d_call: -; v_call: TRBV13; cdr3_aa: CASSSRDLSYEQYF; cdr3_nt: TGTGCCAGCAGCTCCCGGGACTTGTCCTACGAGCAGTACTTC
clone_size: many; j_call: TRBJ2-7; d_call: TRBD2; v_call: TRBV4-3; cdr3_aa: CASSQGLAGVYEQYF; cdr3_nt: TGCGCCAGCAGCCAGGGACTAGCGGGAGTCTACGAGCAGTACTTC
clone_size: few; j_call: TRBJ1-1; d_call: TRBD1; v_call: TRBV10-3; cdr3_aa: CAISRDRGPGTEAFF; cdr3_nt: TGTGCCATCAGTAGGGACAGGGGGCCAGGCACTGAAGCTTTCTTT
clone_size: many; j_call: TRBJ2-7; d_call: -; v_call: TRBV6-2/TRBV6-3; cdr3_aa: CASSHNYEQYF; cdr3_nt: TGTGCCAGCAGTCATAACTACGAGCAGTACTTC
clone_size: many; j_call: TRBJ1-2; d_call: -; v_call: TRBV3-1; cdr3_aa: CASSQDSTGWDYGYTF; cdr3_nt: TGTGCCAGCAGCCAAGATTCGACAGGCTGGGACTATGGCTACACCTTC
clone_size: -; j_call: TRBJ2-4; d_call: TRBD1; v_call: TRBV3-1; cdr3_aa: CASRPPGQENIQYF; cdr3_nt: TGTGCCAGCCGTCCACCGGGACAGGAAAACATTCAGTACTTC
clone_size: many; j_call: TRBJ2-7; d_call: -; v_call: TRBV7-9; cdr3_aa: CASSSPGPSREQYF; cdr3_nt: TGTGCCAGCAGCTCCCCCGGGCCCTCGAGGGAGCAGTACTTC
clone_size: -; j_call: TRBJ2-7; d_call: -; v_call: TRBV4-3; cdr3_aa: CASSQKVDPAYEQYF; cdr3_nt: TGCGCCAGCAGCCAAAAGGTTGACCCTGCCTACGAGCAGTACTTC
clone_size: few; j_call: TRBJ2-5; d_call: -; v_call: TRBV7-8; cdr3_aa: CASSATYETQYF; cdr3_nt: TGTGCCAGCAGCGCGACGTATGAGACCCAGTACTTC
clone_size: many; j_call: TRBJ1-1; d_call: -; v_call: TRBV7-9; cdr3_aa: CASANGGVGAFF; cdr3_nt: TGTGCCAGCGCTAACGGGGGCGTGGGAGCTTTCTTT
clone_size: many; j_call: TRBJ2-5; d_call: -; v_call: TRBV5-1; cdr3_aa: CASSSTKETQYF; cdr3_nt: TGCGCCAGCAGCTCAACTAAGGAGACCCAGTACTTC
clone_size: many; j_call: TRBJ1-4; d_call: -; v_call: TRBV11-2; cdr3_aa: CASSLRQANEKLFF; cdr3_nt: TGTGCCAGCAGCTTAAGACAAGCTAATGAAAAACTGTTTTTT
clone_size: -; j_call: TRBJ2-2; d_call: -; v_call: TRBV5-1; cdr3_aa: CASRPYPNTGELFF; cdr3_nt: TGCGCCAGCCGTCCTTACCCGAACACCGGGGAGCTGTTTTTT
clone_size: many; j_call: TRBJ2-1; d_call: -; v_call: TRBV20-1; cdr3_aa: CSARDGGYSYNEQFF; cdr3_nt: TGCAGTGCTAGAGATGGAGGGTACTCCTACAATGAGCAGTTCTTC
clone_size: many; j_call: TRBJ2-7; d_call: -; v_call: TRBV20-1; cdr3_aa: CSAAGLSSYEQYF; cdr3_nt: TGCAGTGCTGCGGGACTCAGCTCCTACGAGCAGTACTTC
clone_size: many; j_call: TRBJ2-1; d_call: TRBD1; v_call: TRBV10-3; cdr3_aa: CASDRGVNNEQFF; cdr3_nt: TGTGCCTCCGACAGGGGAGTAAACAATGAGCAGTTCTTC
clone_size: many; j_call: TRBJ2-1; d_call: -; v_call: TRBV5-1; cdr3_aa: CASSRDSARTNEQFF; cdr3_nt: TGCGCCAGCAGCCGTGACAGTGCCCGTACCAATGAGCAGTTCTTC
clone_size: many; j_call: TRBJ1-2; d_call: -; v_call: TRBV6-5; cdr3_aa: CASSYGQGRGYTF; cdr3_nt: TGTGCCAGCAGTTACGGGCAGGGACGCGGCTACACCTTC
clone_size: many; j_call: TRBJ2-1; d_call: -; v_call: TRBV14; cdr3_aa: CASSQVGWTANEQFF; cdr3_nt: TGTGCCAGCAGCCAAGTAGGGTGGACCGCCAATGAGCAGTTCTTC
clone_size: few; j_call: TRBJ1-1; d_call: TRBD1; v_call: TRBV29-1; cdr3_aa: CSTNDRAMTEAFF; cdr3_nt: TGCAGCACCAATGACAGGGCGATGACTGAAGCTTTCTTT
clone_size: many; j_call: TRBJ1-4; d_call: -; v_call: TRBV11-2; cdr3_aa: CASSYNGGEKLFF; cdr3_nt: TGTGCCAGCAGCTACAACGGGGGGGAAAAACTGTTTTTT
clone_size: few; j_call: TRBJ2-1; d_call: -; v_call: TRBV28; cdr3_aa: CASSIPGRDEQFF; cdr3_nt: TGTGCCAGCAGTATACCAGGGCGTGATGAGCAGTTCTTC
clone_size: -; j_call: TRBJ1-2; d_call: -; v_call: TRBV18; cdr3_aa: CASSPPGVVYTF; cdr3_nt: TGTGCCAGCTCACCACCAGGGGTGGTTTACACCTTC
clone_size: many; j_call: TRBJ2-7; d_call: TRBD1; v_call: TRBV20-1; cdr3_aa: CSAQQGTSSDEQYF; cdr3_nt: TGCAGTGCTCAACAGGGGACCTCATCCGACGAGCAGTACTTC
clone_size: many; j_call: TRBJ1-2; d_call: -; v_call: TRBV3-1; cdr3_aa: CASSQGNGYGYTF; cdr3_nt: TGTGCCAGCAGCCAAGGAAACGGCTATGGCTACACCTTC
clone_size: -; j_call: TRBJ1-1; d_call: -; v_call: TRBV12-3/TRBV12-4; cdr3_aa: CASSGRTEAFF; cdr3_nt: TGTGCCAGCAGTGGTCGGACTGAAGCTTTCTTT
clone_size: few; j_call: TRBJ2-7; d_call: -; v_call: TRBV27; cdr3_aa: CASSLSNVAVQYF; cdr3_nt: TGTGCCAGCAGTTTATCGAATGTTGCGGTGCAGTACTTC
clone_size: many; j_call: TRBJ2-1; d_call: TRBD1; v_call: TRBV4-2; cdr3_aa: CASSQEGDSNNEQFF; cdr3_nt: TGTGCCAGCAGCCAAGAAGGGGACAGCAACAATGAGCAGTTCTTC
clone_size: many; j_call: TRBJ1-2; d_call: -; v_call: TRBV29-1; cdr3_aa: CSVASVYGYTF; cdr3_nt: TGCAGCGTTGCGTCAGTCTATGGCTACACCTTC
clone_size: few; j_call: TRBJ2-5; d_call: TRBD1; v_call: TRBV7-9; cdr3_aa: CASSLPLTGGETQYF; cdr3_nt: TGTGCCAGCAGCTTACCCTTGACAGGGGGAGAGACCCAGTACTTC
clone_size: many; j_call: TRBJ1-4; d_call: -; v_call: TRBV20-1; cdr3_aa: CSAREARVWEKLFF; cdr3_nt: TGCAGTGCTAGAGAGGCCCGGGTCTGGGAAAAACTGTTTTTT
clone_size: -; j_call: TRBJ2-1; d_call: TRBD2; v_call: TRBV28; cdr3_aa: CASSPPGLAGWLGNEQFF; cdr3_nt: TGTGCCAGCAGCCCCCCCGGACTAGCGGGATGGTTGGGAAATGAGCAGTTCTTC
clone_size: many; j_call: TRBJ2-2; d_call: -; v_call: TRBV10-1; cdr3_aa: CASSGAITGELFF; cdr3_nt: TGCGCCAGCAGCGGGGCTATCACCGGGGAGCTGTTTTTT
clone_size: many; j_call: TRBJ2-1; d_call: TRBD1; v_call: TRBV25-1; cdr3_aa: CASSETTGAGYNEQFF; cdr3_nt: TGTGCCAGCAGTGAAACGACAGGGGCAGGCTACAATGAGCAGTTCTTC
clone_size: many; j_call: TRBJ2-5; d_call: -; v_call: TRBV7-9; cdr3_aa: CASSLGQTGEETQYF; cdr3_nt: TGTGCCAGCAGCCTAGGGCAGACTGGGGAAGAGACCCAGTACTTC
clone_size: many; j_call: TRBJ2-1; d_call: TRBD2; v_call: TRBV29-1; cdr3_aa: CSGRLAGEAYNEQFF; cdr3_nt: TGCAGCGGAAGGCTAGCGGGAGAGGCCTACAATGAGCAGTTCTTC
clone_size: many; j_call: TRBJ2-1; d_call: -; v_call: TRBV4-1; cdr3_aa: CASSPGFYNEQFF; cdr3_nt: TGCGCCAGCAGCCCAGGGTTCTACAATGAGCAGTTCTTC
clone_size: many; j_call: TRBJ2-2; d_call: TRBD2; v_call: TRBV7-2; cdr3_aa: CASSLGREGIGTANTGELFF; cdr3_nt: TGTGCCAGCAGCTTAGGGCGGGAGGGGATAGGAACAGCGAACACCGGGGAGCTGTTTTTT
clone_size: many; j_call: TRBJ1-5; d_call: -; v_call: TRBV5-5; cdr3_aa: CASSPIGGSNQPQHF; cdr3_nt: TGTGCCAGCAGCCCCATCGGGGGTAGCAATCAGCCCCAGCATTTT
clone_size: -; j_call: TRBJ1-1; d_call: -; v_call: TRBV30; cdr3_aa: CAWIPAGWMNTEAFF; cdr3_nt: TGTGCCTGGATACCTGCCGGGTGGATGAACACTGAAGCTTTCTTT
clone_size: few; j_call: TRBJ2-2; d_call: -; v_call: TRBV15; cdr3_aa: CATKGGDDAGELFF; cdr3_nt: TGTGCCACCAAGGGGGGAGATGACGCCGGGGAGCTGTTTTTT
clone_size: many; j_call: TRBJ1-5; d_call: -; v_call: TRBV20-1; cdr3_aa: CSAPAGGYSNQPQHF; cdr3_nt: TGCAGTGCTCCCGCCGGGGGGTATAGCAATCAGCCCCAGCATTTT
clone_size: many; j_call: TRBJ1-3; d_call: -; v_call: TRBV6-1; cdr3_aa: CASSRGGAAGNTIYF; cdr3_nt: TGTGCCAGCAGTAGAGGAGGGGCTGCTGGAAACACCATATATTTT
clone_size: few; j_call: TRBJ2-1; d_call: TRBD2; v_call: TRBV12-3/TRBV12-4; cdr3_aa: CASSLAGTSNEQFF; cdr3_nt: TGTGCCAGCAGTTTAGCCGGGACTAGCAATGAGCAGTTCTTC
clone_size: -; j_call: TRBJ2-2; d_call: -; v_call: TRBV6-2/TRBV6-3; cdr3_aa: CASSGIGSPGELFF; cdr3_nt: TGTGCCAGCAGCGGAATCGGGAGTCCCGGGGAGCTGTTTTTT
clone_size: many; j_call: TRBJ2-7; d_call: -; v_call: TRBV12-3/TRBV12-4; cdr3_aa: CASSHSAVEQYF; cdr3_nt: TGTGCCAGCAGCCACTCTGCCGTTGAGCAGTACTTC
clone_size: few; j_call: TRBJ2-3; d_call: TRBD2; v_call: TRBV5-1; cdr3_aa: CASSMKKGLAGGNTDTQYF; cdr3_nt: TGCGCCAGCAGCATGAAGAAGGGACTAGCGGGGGGGAACACAGATACGCAGTATTTT
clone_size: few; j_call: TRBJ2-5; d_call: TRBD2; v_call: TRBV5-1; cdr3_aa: CASSWGLAGQETQYF; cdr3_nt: TGCGCCAGCAGCTGGGGACTAGCGGGACAAGAGACCCAGTACTTC
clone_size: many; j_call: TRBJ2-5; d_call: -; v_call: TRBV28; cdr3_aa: CASSPTMGGETQYF; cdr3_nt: TGTGCCAGCAGCCCTACAATGGGAGGAGAGACCCAGTACTTC
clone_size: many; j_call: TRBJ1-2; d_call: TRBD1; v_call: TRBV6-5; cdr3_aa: CASSYSGQGTYGYTF; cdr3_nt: TGTGCCAGCAGTTACTCGGGACAGGGAACCTACGGCTACACCTTC